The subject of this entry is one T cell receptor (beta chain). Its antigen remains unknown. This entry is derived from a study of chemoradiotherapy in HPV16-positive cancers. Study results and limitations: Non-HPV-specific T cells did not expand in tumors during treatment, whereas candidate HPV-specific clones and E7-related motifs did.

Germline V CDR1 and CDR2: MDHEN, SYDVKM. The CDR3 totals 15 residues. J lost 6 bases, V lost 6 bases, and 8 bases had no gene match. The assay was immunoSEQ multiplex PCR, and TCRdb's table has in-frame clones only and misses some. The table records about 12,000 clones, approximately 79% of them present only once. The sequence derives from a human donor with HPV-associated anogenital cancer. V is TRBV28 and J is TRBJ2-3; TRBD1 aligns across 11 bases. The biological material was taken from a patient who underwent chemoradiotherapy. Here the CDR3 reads CASRRTGGRMDTQYF. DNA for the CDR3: TGTGCCAGCAGGCGGACAGGGGGCCGAATGGATACGCAGTATTTT.